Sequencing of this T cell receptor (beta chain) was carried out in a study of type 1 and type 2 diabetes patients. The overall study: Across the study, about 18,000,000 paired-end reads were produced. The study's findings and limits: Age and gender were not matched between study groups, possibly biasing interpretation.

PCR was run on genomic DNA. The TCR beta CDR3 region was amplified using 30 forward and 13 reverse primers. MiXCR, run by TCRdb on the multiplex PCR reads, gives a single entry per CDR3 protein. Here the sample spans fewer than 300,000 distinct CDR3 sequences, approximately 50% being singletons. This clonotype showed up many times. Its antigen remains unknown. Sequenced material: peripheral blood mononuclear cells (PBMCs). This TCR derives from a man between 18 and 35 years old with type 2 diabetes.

CDR3 sequence reads: CATSSRNLAGGVADTQYF. CDR3 in DNA: TGTGCCACCAGCAGCCGAAATTTAGCGGGGGGTGTAGCAGATACGCAGTATTTT. The chain links TRBV15 to TRBJ2-3; 10 positions match TRBD2. Unmatched junction bases numbered 13, after V lost 3 bases and J lost 4 bases. The germline V gene encodes CDR1 LNHNV and CDR2 YYDKDF (reference sequence). The CDR3 is made up of 18 amino acids.